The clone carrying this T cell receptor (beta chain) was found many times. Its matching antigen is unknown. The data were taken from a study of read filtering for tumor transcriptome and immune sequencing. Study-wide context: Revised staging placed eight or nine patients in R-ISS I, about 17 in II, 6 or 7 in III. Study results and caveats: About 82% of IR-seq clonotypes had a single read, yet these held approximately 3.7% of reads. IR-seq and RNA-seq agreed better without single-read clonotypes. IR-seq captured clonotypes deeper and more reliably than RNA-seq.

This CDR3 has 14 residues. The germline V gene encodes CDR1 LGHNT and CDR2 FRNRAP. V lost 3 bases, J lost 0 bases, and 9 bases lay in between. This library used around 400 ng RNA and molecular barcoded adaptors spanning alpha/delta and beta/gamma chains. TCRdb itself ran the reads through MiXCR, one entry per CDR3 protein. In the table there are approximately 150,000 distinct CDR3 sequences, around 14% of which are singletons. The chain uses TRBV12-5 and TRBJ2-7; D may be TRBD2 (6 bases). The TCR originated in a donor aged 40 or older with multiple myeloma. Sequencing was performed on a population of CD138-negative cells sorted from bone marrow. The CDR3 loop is CASGLGGSSYEQYF. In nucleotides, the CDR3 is TGTGCTAGTGGTTTAGGAGGGAGCTCCTACGAGCAGTACTTC. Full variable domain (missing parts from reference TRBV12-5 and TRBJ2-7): DARVTQTPRHKVTEMGQEVTMRCQPILGHNTVFWYRQTMMQGLELLAYFRNRAPLDDSGMPKDRFSAEMPDATLATLKIQPSEPRDSAVYFCASGLGGSSYEQYFGPGTRLTVT.